These T cell receptor beta chains were read from a single sample in a study of T cells in Graves' hyperthyroidism and ophthalmopathy. MiXCR, run by TCRdb on the multiplex PCR reads, gives a single entry per CDR3 protein. The sample has 700,000 or so distinct CDR3 sequences, roughly 15% seen once. The material sequenced was blood. Receptor source: a man aged 18-30 years with Graves' hyperthyroidism. Both conserved end residues are part of each CDR3. The D gene is left open where the match is weak.

d_call,j_call,v_call,cdr3_length,cdr3_aa
NA,TRBJ2-7,TRBV11-3,16,CASSLEGAGHGYEQYF
TRBD2,TRBJ2-7,TRBV6-2/TRBV6-3,17,CASSYSLTSGSAYEQYF
NA,TRBJ2-1,TRBV4-3,13,CASSPSRGDEQFF
TRBD2,TRBJ2-7,TRBV20-1,13,CSARGTISYEQYF
TRBD2,TRBJ2-1,TRBV10-1,16,CASSGAGALSYNEQFF
NA,TRBJ2-3,TRBV19,15,CASSPEAGPTDTQYF
TRBD1,TRBJ2-4,TRBV7-9,17,CASSSRRGQGISNIQYF
TRBD1,TRBJ2-1,TRBV6-2/TRBV6-3,13,CATLSDTGGPQFF
NA,TRBJ1-6,TRBV5-5,13,CASSLAGDSPLHF
TRBD1,TRBJ2-7,TRBV6-2/TRBV6-3,14,CASTGQGRTYEQYF
NA,TRBJ2-2,TRBV2,16,CASRRSKGANTGELFF
TRBD1,TRBJ2-2,TRBV6-1,15,CASSRGQGANRELFF
NA,TRBJ2-5,TRBV25-1,14,CASSEGGGAETQYF
TRBD1,TRBJ2-5,TRBV20-1,12,CSAGTDQETQYF
TRBD1,TRBJ2-7,TRBV20-1,11,CSPRQGYEQYF
TRBD2,TRBJ2-3,TRBV10-1,13,CASSGAGWDTQYF
NA,TRBJ2-7,TRBV7-9,15,CASSLEDGNSYEQYF
TRBD1,TRBJ2-6,TRBV14,17,CASSRQTGVPGANVLTF
NA,TRBJ2-3,TRBV9,15,CASSPFGSSTDTQYF
NA,TRBJ1-6,TRBV29-1,13,CSVRGEANSPLHF
NA,TRBJ1-1,TRBV12-3/TRBV12-4,12,CASSFTGTEAFF
NA,TRBJ2-1,TRBV20-1,14,CSARALVLIVEQFF
NA,TRBJ2-1,TRBV7-9,15,CASSLATSTYNEQFF
NA,TRBJ2-7,TRBV28,12,CASSHRYYEQYF
NA,TRBJ2-5,TRBV6-1,14,CASSEGRAPETQYF
TRBD2,TRBJ2-7,TRBV7-8,14,CASSYSGGSYEQYF
TRBD1,TRBJ1-1,TRBV29-1,12,CSVEGDRAEAFF
NA,TRBJ2-1,TRBV12-3/TRBV12-4,14,CASSVIVPYNEQFF
TRBD2,TRBJ2-1,TRBV6-2/TRBV6-3,16,CASSRGLGYSYNEQFF
NA,TRBJ1-5,TRBV2,14,CASRRYREDQPQHF
TRBD1,TRBJ2-3,TRBV7-8,15,CASSRTGFSADTQYF
TRBD2,TRBJ2-5,TRBV20-1,15,CSAISVSGSSTTQYF
NA,TRBJ1-1,TRBV3-1,11,CASRGPWRAFF
NA,TRBJ2-1,TRBV18,15,CASSPQTGSYNEQFF
NA,TRBJ1-1,TRBV6-2/TRBV6-3,13,CAIRTEMNTEAFF